This passage covers 4 T cell receptor beta chains from one sample sequenced in a study of shared clonotypes between healthy human individuals. Only in-frame clones appear in the TCRdb table, and some are missing; sequencing was by immunoSEQ multiplex PCR. The table lists 98,000 or so clones, about 71% of them singletons. The sequenced sample was memory CD8+ T cells sorted from blood. Subset: CD45RO+ cells pooled with CCR7-negative TemRA cells. These receptors all stem from a woman in her twenties or thirties in good health.

This clone showed up just once. This chain joins TRBV18 and TRBJ2-5, with 7 bases aligning to TRBD1. The V and J ends lost 0 bases and 2 bases, in that order; junction bases with no gene match: 9. Germline CDR1 KGHSH, CDR2 LQKENI. The CDR3 has 17 residues. CDR3 residues: CASSPPDRVRDQETQYF. In nucleotides, the CDR3 is TGTGCCAGCTCACCACCTGACAGGGTGAGGGATCAAGAGACCCAGTACTTC.

The sample holds a few counts of this clone. The chain links TRBV11-3 to TRBJ1-1; a possible D gene is TRBD1 (5 bases). This CDR3 is built from 13 residues. V was pared by 5 bases and J by 1 base, with 8 bases between. The germline gives CDR1 SGHNT, CDR2 YENEEA. The CDR3 reads CASSPTENTEAFF. The CDR3 coding sequence is TGTGCCAGCAGCCCGACAGAGAACACTGAAGCTTTCTTT.

The CDR3 sequence is CATSRETGSNSPLHF. DNA of the CDR3: TGTGCCACCAGCAGAGAGACAGGGAGTAATTCACCCCTCCACTTT. This chain connects TRBV15 to TRBJ1-6; 7 bases line up with TRBD1. Per the germline V gene, CDR1 is LNHNV and CDR2 is YYDKDF (reference sequence). Unmatched junction bases numbered 2, after V lost 0 bases and J lost 6 bases. The CDR3 runs to 15 residues.

This chain uses TRBV11-2 with TRBJ2-3; D is undetermined. CDR3 length equals 12 residues. Germline values: CDR1 SGHAT, CDR2 FQNNGV. V was cut by 1 base and J by 9 bases, with 8 bases left in between. CDR3 coding DNA: TGTGCCAGCAGCTTAGTGGTTGAGACGCAGTATTTT. This gives the protein CASSLVVETQYF.